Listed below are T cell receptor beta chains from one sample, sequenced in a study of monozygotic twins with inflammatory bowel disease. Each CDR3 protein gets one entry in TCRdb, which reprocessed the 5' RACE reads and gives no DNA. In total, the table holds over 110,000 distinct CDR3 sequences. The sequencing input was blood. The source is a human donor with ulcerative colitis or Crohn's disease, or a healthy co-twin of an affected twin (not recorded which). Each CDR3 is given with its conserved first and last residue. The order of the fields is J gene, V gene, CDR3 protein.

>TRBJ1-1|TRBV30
CAWRSSRVYIYTEAFF
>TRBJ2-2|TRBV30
CAWSPAGELFF
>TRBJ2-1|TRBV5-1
CASSLSLAGAAWQFF
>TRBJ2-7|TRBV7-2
CASSSPGVAYEQYF
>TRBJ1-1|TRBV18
CASSLTAGQGALGTEAFF
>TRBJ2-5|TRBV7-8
CASSPSHRSYQETQYF
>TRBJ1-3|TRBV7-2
CASSLAQAGPGNTIYF
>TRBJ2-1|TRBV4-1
CASSPQGTGVNEQFF
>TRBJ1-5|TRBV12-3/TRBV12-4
CASSRGQLSNQPQHF
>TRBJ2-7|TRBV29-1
CSVSSGQRAHYEQYF
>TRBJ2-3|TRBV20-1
CSARVLTSTDTQYF
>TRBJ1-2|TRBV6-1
CASRASGQNYYGYTF
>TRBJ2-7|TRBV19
CASTPAGADEQYF
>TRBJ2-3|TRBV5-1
CASSLDGAGIRTDTQYF
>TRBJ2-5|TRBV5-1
CASSFGTSSRNGETQYF
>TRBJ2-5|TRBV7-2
CASSGGGLQETLYF
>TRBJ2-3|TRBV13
CASSLQVTDTQYF
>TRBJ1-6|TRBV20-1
CSASHPGLNNSPLHF
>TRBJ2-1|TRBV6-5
CASSFGQDSEQFF
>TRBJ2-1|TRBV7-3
CASSLHGGAYNEQFF
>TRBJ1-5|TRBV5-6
CASSLGKGSGSQPQHF
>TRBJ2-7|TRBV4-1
CASSHTPYEQYF
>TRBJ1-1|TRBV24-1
CATSGAPGRLGLTEAFF
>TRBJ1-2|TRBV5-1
CASSPRDRDYGYTF
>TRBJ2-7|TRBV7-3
CASSLTQTTEQYF
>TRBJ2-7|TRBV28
CASNLPGSYEQYF
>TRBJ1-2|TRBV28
CATLVGGRRGYTF
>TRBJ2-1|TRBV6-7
CASSCRRLAGGYNEQFF
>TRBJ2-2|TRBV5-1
CASSLKTGAAGELFF
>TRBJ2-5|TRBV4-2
CASSQETRSGQETQYF
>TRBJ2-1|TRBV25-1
CASSESPYSGSVYNEQFF
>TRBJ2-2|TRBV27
CASTEARVGAGELFF
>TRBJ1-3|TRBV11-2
CASGARGYGGNTIYF
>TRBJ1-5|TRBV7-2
CASSLVKHSNQPQHF
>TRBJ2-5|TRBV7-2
CASSTRDQGTQYF
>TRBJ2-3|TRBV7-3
CASSLGISSTDTQYF
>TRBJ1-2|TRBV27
CASTPNGQANYGYTF
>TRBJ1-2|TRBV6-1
CASSTTGEALYGYTF
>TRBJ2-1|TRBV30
CAWIPLGRREQFF
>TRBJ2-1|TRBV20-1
CSASLRDFSYNEQFF
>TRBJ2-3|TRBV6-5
CASSSSDTQYF
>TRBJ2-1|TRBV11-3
CASSLGNRARDEQFF
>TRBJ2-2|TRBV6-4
CASSERLNTGELFF
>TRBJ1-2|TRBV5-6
CASTLGTGDYGYTF
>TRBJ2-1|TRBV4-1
CASSQAGTSGVNEQFF
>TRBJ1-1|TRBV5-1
CASSSGQRSDEAFF